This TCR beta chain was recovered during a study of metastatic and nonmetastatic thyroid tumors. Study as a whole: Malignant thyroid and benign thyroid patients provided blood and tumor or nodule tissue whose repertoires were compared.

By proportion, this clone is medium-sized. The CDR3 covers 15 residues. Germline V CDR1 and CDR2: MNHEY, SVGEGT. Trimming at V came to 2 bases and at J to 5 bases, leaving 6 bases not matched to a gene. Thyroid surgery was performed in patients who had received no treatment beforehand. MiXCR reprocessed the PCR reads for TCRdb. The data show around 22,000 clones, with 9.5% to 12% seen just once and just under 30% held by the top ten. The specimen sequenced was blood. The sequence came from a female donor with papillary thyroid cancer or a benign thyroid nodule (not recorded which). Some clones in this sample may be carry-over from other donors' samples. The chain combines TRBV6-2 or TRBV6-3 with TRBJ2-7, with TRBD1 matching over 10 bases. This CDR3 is CASSYRDRGSDEQYF. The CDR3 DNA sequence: TGTGCCAGCAGTTACCGGGACAGGGGAAGCGACGAGCAGTACTTC.